The next 24 T cell receptor beta chains were all read from a single sample in a study of T-cell reconstitution after alpha-beta-depleted transplantation in children. Library preparation (for TCRbeta) was performed with unique molecular identifiers. TCRdb independently ran MiXCR on the PCR reads; one entry per CDR3 protein. The table shows about 300,000 distinct CDR3 sequences, with 10% occurring only once. Sequences were derived from PBMCs, sampled before TCRalphabeta/CD19-depleted stem cell transplant. These receptors originate from a boy in the first two years of life with acute myeloid leukemia, due to receive a stem cell transplant.

This clonotype was observed at least ten times. This sequence joins TRBV6-2 or TRBV6-3 and TRBJ2-1; D gene ambiguous. Trimming pared 0 bases from V and 0 bases from J, leaving 12 bases between. CDR1 is MNHEY and CDR2 is SVGEGT in the germline V gene. This CDR3 has 17 amino acids. Here the CDR3 DNA reads TGTGCCAGCAGTTACTCGATTCGCGGAAGCTCCTACAATGAGCAGTTCTTC. This gives the protein CASSYSIRGSSYNEQFF.

This clonotype appeared many times. The J gene is TRBJ2-2, the V gene TRBV2; D remains unclear. Trimming shortened V by 4 bases and J by 0 bases, and 9 bases separated the two germline ends. The V gene's germline CDR1 is SNHLY and CDR2 FYNNEI. The CDR3 is 15 amino acids. Here the CDR3 reads CASSVYSTNTGELFF. CDR3 nucleotide sequence: TGTGCCAGCAGTGTCTACAGTACGAACACCGGGGAGCTGTTTTTT.

Notes on this clonotype: Being one base from a much bigger clone, this may be a read error. This chain uses TRBV5-1 with TRBJ1-2; D perhaps matches TRBD1 (6 bases). V lost 6 bases and J 2 bases, leaving 17 bases between the germline ends. CDR1 and CDR2 from the germline V gene are SGHRS and YFSETQ. The CDR3 loop spans 15 amino acids. CDR3 in DNA: TGCGCCAGCATCCCCCAGCCTACAGGGAACTATGGCTACACCTTC. Encoded protein: CASIPQPTGNYGYTF.

The sample holds many counts of this clonotype. The rearrangement joins TRBV7-2 to TRBJ1-1; no clear D. The V end lost 6 bases, the J end lost 7 bases, and 9 bases lay between the germline ends. The germline gives CDR1 SGHTA, CDR2 FQGNSA. The CDR3 covers 11 residues. The CDR3 sequence is CASRIGFEAFF. DNA for the CDR3: TGTGCCAGCAGGATAGGGTTTGAAGCTTTCTTT.

This clonotype was seen repeatedly, ten times or more. In DNA form, the CDR3 reads TGTGCCAGCAGCGTGACGATAGCGGGAGGGAGTAACAATGAGCAGTTCTTC. Translated: CASSVTIAGGSNNEQFF. The chain links TRBV9 to TRBJ2-1; 11 bases align to TRBD2. Germline V lookup: CDR1 SGDLS, CDR2 YYNGEE. There are 17 residues in the CDR3. The trim removed 2 bases at V and 5 bases at J, leaving 9 bases unmatched.

This chain links TRBV12-3 or TRBV12-4 with TRBJ2-4, with a weak D call TRBD2 (6 bases). This CDR3 has 16 residues. With 9 bases removed from V and 0 bases from J, the gap between germline ends came to 18 bases. The CDR3 DNA is TGTGCCAGTTCGCGTGGGACTTCCCTAGCCAAAAACATTCAGTACTTC. Translated: CASSRGTSLAKNIQYF.

The rearrangement uses TRBV7-2 and TRBJ2-7, with 13 bases identical to TRBD2. The CDR3 runs to 14 residues. The trim removed 5 bases at V and 7 bases at J, leaving 5 bases unmatched. Germline loops: CDR1 SGHTA, CDR2 FQGNSA. The CDR3 here is CASSPGLAGIEQYF. In DNA form, the CDR3 reads TGTGCCAGCAGCCCGGGACTAGCGGGAATTGAGCAGTACTTC.

This clonotype was observed at least ten times. The chain couples TRBV7-9 to TRBJ2-7; D is possibly TRBD2 (6 bases). CDR3 size: 17 residues. V lost 0 bases and J lost 0, with 15 bases in between. Germline CDR1 reads SEHNR; CDR2 reads FQNEAQ (reference sequence). In nucleotides, the CDR3 is TGTGCCAGCAGCTTAGCCCGGGGAGGTGGCGGCTCCTACGAGCAGTACTTC. Protein sequence: CASSLARGGGGSYEQYF. The entire variable domain, with the rest obtained from reference TRBV7-9 and TRBJ2-7, is as follows: DTGVSQNPRHKITKRGQNVTFRCDPISEHNRLYWYRQTLGQGPEFLTYFQNEAQLEKSRLLSDRFSAERPKGSFSTLEIQRTEQGDSAMYLCASSLARGGGGSYEQYFGPGTRLTVT.

This clonotype was counted ten times or more. The chain joins TRBV5-5 to TRBJ2-7; a weak D match, TRBD1 (5 bases). The V end lost 4 bases, the J end lost 2 bases, and 10 bases lay between the germline ends. The length of the CDR3 is 13 residues. The germline V gene has CDR1 SGHKS and CDR2 YYEKEE (reference sequence). The CDR3 spells CASSTTVPYEQYF. CDR3 DNA sequence: TGTGCCAGCAGCACGACAGTCCCCTACGAGCAGTACTTC. The variable domain in full, with the rest retrieved from reference TRBV5-5 and TRBJ2-7, is DAGVTQSPTHLIKTRGQQVTLRCSPISGHKSVSWYQQVLGQGPQFIFQYYEKEERGRGNFPDRFSARQFPNYSSELNVNALLLGDSALYLCASSTTVPYEQYFGPGTRLTVT.

This clonotype was counted many times. V gene TRBV5-6 combines with J gene TRBJ1-2; D is perhaps TRBD1 (6 bases). There are 15 residues in the CDR3. Germline V gene sequence: CDR1 SGHDT, CDR2 YYEEEE. The V and J ends lost 1 base and 1 base respectively, with 11 bases between them. The CDR3 spells CASSLPGGFNYGYTF. CDR3 nucleotides: TGTGCCAGCAGCTTGCCGGGGGGCTTTAACTATGGCTACACCTTC.

This clonotype came up a few times. The chain combines TRBV7-2 with TRBJ2-2; D is uncertain. Per the germline V gene, CDR1 is SGHTA and CDR2 is FQGNSA. V was cut by 5 bases and J by 6 bases, with 10 bases left in between. This CDR3 comprises 13 residues. The CDR3 DNA follows: TGTGCCAGCAGCAACACTATCGCCGGGGAGCTGTTTTTT. The encoded protein is CASSNTIAGELFF.

This clonotype was recorded at least ten times. V gene TRBV24-1 combines with J gene TRBJ2-1; 11 bases are shared with TRBD2. The junction had 5 bases not matched to a gene; V was cut back by 2 bases and J by 3 bases. Germline loops: CDR1 KGHDR, CDR2 SFDVKD. The CDR3 is 17 amino acids. DNA of the CDR3: TGTGCCACCAGTGATTCCCGGACTAGCGGGTACTACAATGAGCAGTTCTTC. The encoded protein is CATSDSRTSGYYNEQFF.

In its sample, this clonotype was seen a few times. The chain links TRBV24-1 to TRBJ2-2; no reliable D call. CDR1 is KGHDR, CDR2 SFDVKD, per germline. Between the trimmed V and J ends, which lost 6 bases and 4 bases, there was a span of 17 bases. The CDR3 length is 16 residues. CDR3: CATSNLGRHSTGELFF. As DNA, the CDR3 is TGTGCCACCAGTAACCTTGGCCGACATTCCACCGGGGAGCTGTTTTTT.

The chain carries TRBV12-3 or TRBV12-4 and TRBJ2-1, with D unresolved. V was trimmed by 6 bases and J by 5 bases, leaving 8 bases between them. The CDR3 length is 12 residues. The CDR3 sequence: CASRSYDNEQFF. The CDR3, as DNA: TGTGCCAGCAGGTCCTATGACAATGAGCAGTTCTTC.

This clonotype showed up many times. The chain uses TRBV12-3 or TRBV12-4 and TRBJ2-2, with TRBD2 identical over 8 bases. There are 15 residues in the CDR3. V lost 6 bases and J lost 5; bases outside the gene matches: 8. Here the CDR3 reads CASSSSGSGTGELFF. CDR3 nucleotide sequence: TGTGCCAGCAGCTCAAGCGGGAGCGGGACCGGGGAGCTGTTTTTT.

The chain carries TRBV7-6 and TRBJ2-1; TRBD1 or TRBD2 may be the D gene (6 bases each). The length of the CDR3 is 16 residues. Trimming removed 1 base from V and 6 bases from J, with 16 bases in between. Germline V lookup: CDR1 SGHVS, CDR2 FNYEAQ. CDR3 in DNA: TGTGCCAGCAGCTTAGTGGGGGCGGGGACAAGCAATGAGCAGTTCTTC. Protein sequence: CASSLVGAGTSNEQFF.

This clonotype was recorded at least ten times. As DNA, the CDR3 is TGTGCCAGCTCACCAGGGTCGGGGGACACTGAAGCTTTCTTT. Translation: CASSPGSGDTEAFF. The chain joins TRBV18 to TRBJ1-1; D perhaps matches TRBD1 (5 bases). This CDR3 region has 14 residues. V was trimmed by 2 bases and J by 3 bases, leaving 10 bases between them. CDR1 and CDR2 from the germline V gene are KGHSH and LQKENI. The variable domain in full, with the rest retrieved from reference TRBV18 and TRBJ1-1, is NAGVMQNPRHLVRRRGQEARLRCSPMKGHSHVYWYRQLPEEGLKFMVYLQKENIIDESGMPKERFSAEFPKEGPSILRIQQVVRGDSAAYFCASSPGSGDTEAFFGQGTRLTVV.

This clonotype has at least ten counts. The rearrangement links TRBV24-1 to TRBJ2-5, with 8 bases that match TRBD2. J lost 2 bases, V lost 4 bases, and 5 bases had no gene match. The CDR3 runs to 15 residues. Germline V gives CDR1 KGHDR, CDR2 SFDVKD. CDR3 nucleotide sequence: TGTGCCACCAGTGACCGGACTAGCCCACAAGAGACCCAGTACTTC. Translated, it gives CATSDRTSPQETQYF.

This clonotype showed up many times. The chain recombines TRBV7-8 with TRBJ2-2; 7 nucleotides line up with TRBD1. This CDR3 contains 17 residues. The J segment lost 6 bases and the V segment lost 2 bases, leaving 12 bases of the junction unmatched. Germline V CDR1 and CDR2: SGHVS, FQNEAQ. The CDR3 coding sequence is TGTGCCAGCAGCTTACGGGTTCAGGGGGAGCTCGCCGGGGAGCTGTTTTTT. Its protein is CASSLRVQGELAGELFF.

This clonotype was recorded many times. The chain joins TRBV29-1 to TRBJ1-2; D remains ambiguous. This CDR3 is 14 amino acids long. Trimming pared 6 bases from V and 0 bases from J, leaving 14 bases between. Per the germline V gene, CDR1 is SQVTM and CDR2 is ANQGSEA. For the CDR3, the DNA is TGCAGCGTCGGACGGAGGCTTACTAACTATGGCTACACCTTC. Amino acids: CSVGRRLTNYGYTF.

This clonotype has a count of ten or more. This chain uses TRBV6-2 or TRBV6-3 with TRBJ1-5; D perhaps matches TRBD1 (6 bases). The CDR3 covers 15 residues. CDR1 MNHEY and CDR2 SVGEGT come from the germline V gene. The V and J ends lost 5 bases and 0 bases respectively, with 11 bases between them. CDR3: CASSAGAYSNQPQHF. CDR3 in DNA: TGTGCCAGCAGTGCAGGGGCTTATAGCAATCAGCCCCAGCATTTT.

This clonotype was counted only a few times. The genes are TRBV12-3 or TRBV12-4 and TRBJ2-2, with D maybe TRBD2 (6 bases). The CDR3 has 16 amino acids. Trimming left V 6 bases short and J 5 bases short, with 19 bases between. CDR3 residues: CASSRSGTSSTGELFF. CDR3 nucleotides: TGTGCCAGCAGCCGTAGCGGCACTTCGTCGACCGGGGAGCTGTTTTTT.

In its sample, this clonotype was seen many times. This CDR3 fails to terminate in the conserved phenylalanine or tryptophan, so it likely reflects a read error. It is unclear where the CDR3 begins or ends on the DNA, so no DNA is shown, and the CDR3 is as TCRdb lists it. This rearrangement joins TRBV28 to TRBJ2-7; the listed D gene, TRBD2, was not tested against the DNA. Germline V CDR1 and CDR2: MDHEN, SYDVKM. Termini included, the CDR3 measures 13 amino acids. The CDR3 region is CASSSRAGVSPSP.

This clonotype was counted many times. The rearrangement links TRBV6-2 or TRBV6-3 to TRBJ2-1, with a weak D call TRBD1 (6 bases). This CDR3 comprises 13 residues. V gave up 6 bases and J gave up 6 bases, with 12 bases separating them. Germline V CDR1 and CDR2: MNHEY, SVGEGT. The CDR3 nucleotides are TGTGCCAGCAGCAGCACAGGGATCAATGAGCAGTTCTTC. It specifies CASSSTGINEQFF.